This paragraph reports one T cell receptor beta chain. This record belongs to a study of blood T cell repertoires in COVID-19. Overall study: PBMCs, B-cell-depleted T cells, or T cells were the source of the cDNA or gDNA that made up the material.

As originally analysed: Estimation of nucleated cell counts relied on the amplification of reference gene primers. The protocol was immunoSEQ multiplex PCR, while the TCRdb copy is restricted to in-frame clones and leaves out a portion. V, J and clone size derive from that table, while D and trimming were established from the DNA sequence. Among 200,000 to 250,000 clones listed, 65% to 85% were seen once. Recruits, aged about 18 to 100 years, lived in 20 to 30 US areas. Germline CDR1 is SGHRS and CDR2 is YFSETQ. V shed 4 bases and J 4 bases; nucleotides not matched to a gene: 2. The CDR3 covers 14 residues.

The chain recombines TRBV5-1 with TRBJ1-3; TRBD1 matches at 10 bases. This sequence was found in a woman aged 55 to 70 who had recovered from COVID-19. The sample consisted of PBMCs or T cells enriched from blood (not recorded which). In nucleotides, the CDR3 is TGCGCCAGCAGCCAGGGACAGGGGGGAAACACCATATATTTT. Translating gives CASSQGQGGNTIYF.